This TCR beta chain comes out of a study of post-analysis software for immune sequencing data (dated by TCRdb to the mid-2010s). Concerning the study at large: Relapsing-remitting, secondary progressive and progressive-relapsing multiple sclerosis were recorded as disease courses, and subtype annotation was lacking for some patients. The patient repertoires were set against 10 to 11 previously published healthy control repertoires from donors whose ages ranged from 6 to 25 years. A subset of samples was prepared in parallel using single-end sample barcoding, then pooled and co-amplified after Illumina adapter ligation. The paper's findings and limits, for the study overall: Direct clustering with F measure revealed strong co-clustering of samples prepared in the same batch, which led to a batch-effect correction. Compared with controls, multiple sclerosis patients had significantly lower normalized Chao1 diversity, a finding suggesting substantial peripheral T-cell clonal expansion. Significantly higher frequencies in patients than in controls were found for about five TRBV segments, including TRBV5-6, TRBV5-1 and TRBV20-1. The control group was slightly older than the multiple sclerosis patient group.

Library preparation used PCR. Sequenced using an Illumina HiSeq 2500. To reduce PCR and sequencing biases, unique molecular identifiers were incorporated into the TCR beta cDNA libraries. Every 1 to 10 million input T cells yielded 500,000 or so cDNA molecules, meaning each molecule approximated one T cell. The patient libraries were prepared and sequenced with the same protocol used for the earlier healthy control dataset. Samples belonging to the same batch were prepared together, multiplexed and sequenced on a shared HiSeq lane. The source study handled its data this way. MIGEC handled the raw barcoded reads, throwing out single-read molecular identifier groups before consensus assembly and CDR3 extraction. VDJtools was used for post-analysis of the clonotype tables, and diversity was normalized by down-sampling every dataset to the size of the smallest sample. In repertoire overlap clustering, CDR3 amino acid sequences, but not nucleotide sequences, were matched to correct batch-related cross-sample contamination. TCRdb trimmed public reads at Q25 via fastp, called clones via MiXCR and kept in-frame beta chains. Under each unique CDR3 protein, matching rows form one entry showing the most common genes and DNA. In this record, the V and J calls reflect TCRdb's handling and not the investigators' own analysis. This sample is represented by approximately 660,000 distinct CDR3 sequences; about 60% of them were singletons. About 10% of the sample comes from the top ten.

TCR beta repertoires were profiled from peripheral blood of 13 young patients with multiple sclerosis to demonstrate the VDJtools post-analysis software. The patients with multiple sclerosis were children and adolescents between about 6 and 17 years of age. Relative to germline, V is missing 2 bases and J is missing 2 bases, with 2 bases of the junction outside any gene match. Reading from cysteine to phenylalanine, the CDR3 counts 15 amino acids. The read is trimmed to its CDR3 DNA, 45 bases read in frame from base 1. The germline V gene yields WSHSY for CDR1 and SAAADI for CDR2. On this clonotype: This clone's antigen is unknown. No much larger clone is present one base from it, and per-base qualities are unavailable.

This receptor was taken from a girl aged 2-15 years with multiple sclerosis. Recombination joined TRBV10-2 with TRBJ2-1; TRBD2 agrees with 8 junctional bases. Sequencing was performed on blood. The CDR3 corresponds to CASSERGGAYNEQFF. The DNA sequence is as follows: TGCGCCAGCAGTGAGCGGGGGGGTGCCTACAATGAGCAGTTCTTC.